What follows are 3 T cell receptor beta chains derived from one specimen sequenced in a study of post-analysis software for immune sequencing data. Sequencing libraries made from TCR beta cDNA carried unique molecular identifiers. Each CDR3 protein gets one entry after TCRdb re-called the PCR reads with MiXCR. The table records 150,000 to 200,000 distinct CDR3 sequences, approximately 35% of them present only once. The input for sequencing was blood, taken after autologous hematopoietic stem cell transplantation. The receptor set was obtained from a girl aged 5-17 years with multiple sclerosis.

This chain connects TRBV15 to TRBJ2-7; D remains unclear. Germline CDR1 and CDR2: LNHNV and YYDKDF (reference sequence). The CDR3 extends over 15 amino acids. Trimming stripped 0 bases from V and 3 bases from J, with 12 bases between. CDR3 sequence reads: CATSRDLGSDYEQYF. In nucleotides, the CDR3 is TGTGCCACCAGCAGAGATTTGGGCAGTGACTACGAGCAGTACTTC.

This clonotype appeared a few times. The junction shows a germline mismatch at one end, possibly a read error. The rearrangement links TRBV7-2 to TRBJ2-7, with TRBD2 identical over 9 bases. The CDR3 contains 15 residues. Per germline, CDR1 SGHTA and CDR2 FQGNSA. This CDR3 reads CASSLGASGNYERYF. The CDR3 DNA reads TGTGCCAGCAGCTTAGGGGCTAGCGGGAACTACGAGCGGTACTTC. Complete variable domain (other parts from reference TRBV7-2 and TRBJ2-7): GAGVSQSPSNKVTEKGKDVELRCDPISGHTALYWYRQSLGQGLEFLIYFQGNSAPDKSGLPSDRFSAERTGGSVSTLTIQRTQQEDSAVYLCASSLGASGNYERYFGPGTRLTVT.

This clonotype occurred a few times. This chain uses TRBV20-1 with TRBJ2-3; 10 bases fit TRBD2. Germline V gene lookup returns CDR1 DFQATT and CDR2 SNEGSKA (reference sequence). The CDR3 extends over 15 amino acids. The trim removed 4 bases at V and 5 bases at J, leaving 9 bases unmatched. This CDR3 is CSANDLAGAVDTQYF. In DNA form, the CDR3 reads TGCAGTGCTAACGATCTAGCGGGAGCAGTAGATACGCAGTATTTT.